One sample yielded the 5 T cell receptor beta chains listed below, sequenced in a study of blood T cell repertoires in COVID-19. Sequencing was performed with immunoSEQ multiplex PCR; in TCRdb, only in-frame clones are kept and a portion is missing. The sample yields about 37,000 clones, around nine tenths seen once. Sequencing was performed on peripheral blood. The receptor source for this set is a human donor in a cohort sampled during active COVID-19.

The V call is TRBV18, the J call TRBJ1-1; D might be TRBD1 (6 bases). CDR1 and CDR2 from the germline V gene are KGHSH and LQKENI. CDR3 length equals 17 residues. Trimming took 3 bases from V and 2 from J, leaving 19 bases between them. The CDR3 coding sequence is TGTGCCAGCTCACCTTGGACAGCCCGAGGGAGTAACACTGAAGCTTTCTTT. Translated: CASSPWTARGSNTEAFF.

This sequence joins TRBV11-2 and TRBJ2-4; 7 bases line up with TRBD1. Trimming removed 5 bases from V and 6 bases from J; junction bases left unmatched: 10. The length of the CDR3 is 15 residues. The germline V gene encodes CDR1 SGHAT and CDR2 FQNNGV. The CDR3 nucleotides are TGTGCCAGCAGCGCAGACCGAGACAGGGTAAACATTCAGTACTTC. Translated: CASSADRDRVNIQYF.

V usage is TRBV27 and J usage is TRBJ2-6; D is uncertain. The CDR3 sequence is 13 residues long. The germline V gene encodes CDR1 MNHEY and CDR2 SMNVEV (reference sequence). Trimming took off 6 bases at V and 0 bases at J, with 3 bases between the two ends. The CDR3 here is CASRYSGANVLTF. DNA for the CDR3: TGTGCCAGCAGGTACTCTGGGGCCAACGTCCTGACTTTC.

This chain connects TRBV27 to TRBJ2-7, with 7 bases aligning to TRBD2. This CDR3 spans 15 amino acids. J lost 4 bases, V lost 2 bases, and 8 bases had no gene match. CDR1 is MNHEY and CDR2 is SMNVEV in the germline V gene (reference sequence). In nucleotides, the CDR3 is TGTGCCAGCAGTTTAAGAGGCGGGAGTATTTACGAGCAGTACTTC. This sequence encodes CASSLRGGSIYEQYF.

The chain joins TRBV18 to TRBJ2-7; D might be TRBD1 (6 bases). Trimming stripped 6 bases from V and 2 bases from J, with 11 bases between. The CDR3 totals 13 residues. Germline CDR1 is KGHSH and CDR2 is LQKENI. The CDR3 sequence is CASSSGVTYEQYF. In nucleotides, the CDR3 is TGTGCCAGCTCGTCAGGGGTTACCTACGAGCAGTACTTC.